This T cell receptor (beta chain) was documented in a study of shared T cell receptors in the human thymus. Germline V gene lookup returns CDR1 SEHNR and CDR2 FQNEAQ (reference sequence). The CDR3 runs to 15 residues. Losses at the gene ends were 4 bases for V and 2 bases for J; bases not matched to a gene: 7. Profiling relied on immunoSEQ multiplex PCR, and the TCRdb table lists in-frame clones only, not all of them. Of approximately 580,000 clones detected, about 80% appear once; the ten largest clones hold about 0.013%. Another study also made use of these data, one on human thymus T cells. As that report states: Thymus tissue for the work was resected from patients undergoing corrective heart surgery. Repertoires from thymus and blood appeared to show biased V and J gene usage. Related research examined unrelated individuals and reported that their thymic repertoires overlapped highly.

The source material was thymocytes. J is TRBJ1-1 and V is TRBV7-9; 7 bases align to TRBD1. This receptor was taken from a boy under two years old with a congenital heart defect. The CDR3 bases are TGTGCCAGCAGCTCTCCCCGACAGGGAAACACTGAAGCTTTCTTT. This encodes CASSSPRQGNTEAFF.